These T cell receptor beta chains were read from a single sample in a study of blood T cell repertoires in COVID-19. Using immunoSEQ multiplex PCR, the repertoire was profiled, and TCRdb retains in-frame clones only, with some absent. The sample includes 200,000 or so clones, about 80% of them seen just once. The source material was PBMCs or T cells enriched from blood (not recorded which). The source of these receptors is a man aged 40-49 years who had recovered from COVID-19. CDR3s include the opening cysteine and the closing phenylalanine or tryptophan. A D gene is named only where the DNA matches it firmly. Only part of the rows carry a size: once, few, many, or a class if the clone is expanded.

v_call	j_call	d_call	clone_size	cdr3_nt	cdr3_aa
TRBV27	TRBJ1-1	.	.	TGTGCCAGCAGAGTAATACAGGGCCGCACTGAAGCTTTCTTT	CASRVIQGRTEAFF
TRBV5-1	TRBJ1-1	.	.	TGCGCCAGCTCCTGGACTTTAAGCACTGAAGCTTTCTTT	CASSWTLSTEAFF
TRBV20-1	TRBJ1-2	.	.	TGCAGTGCCCCAGGGGAATATGGCTACACCTTC	CSAPGEYGYTF
TRBV4-2	TRBJ1-4	.	.	TGTGCCAGCAGCCAAGAGCCCTGGGGCAATGAAAAACTGTTTTTT	CASSQEPWGNEKLFF
TRBV28	TRBJ2-1	.	.	TGTGCCAGCAGGGGGGGGACAGGAGGGAACAATGAGCAGTTCTTC	CASRGGTGGNNEQFF
TRBV5-4	TRBJ2-1	.	.	TGTGCCAGCAGCTTGTTGTCAGGATTCAACTCCTACAATGAGCAGTTCTTC	CASSLLSGFNSYNEQFF
TRBV6-5	TRBJ1-2	.	once	TGTGCCAGCAGGAGGGCGGGGGACTATGGCTACACCTTC	CASRRAGDYGYTF
TRBV15	TRBJ1-1	.	once	TGTGCCACCAGCAGAGATTTGGCGGAGTTCTCTGAAGCTTTCTTT	CATSRDLAEFSEAFF
TRBV7-6	TRBJ2-5	.	.	TGTGCCAGCAGCCCAAGGGGGGAGACCCAGTACTTC	CASSPRGETQYF
TRBV15	TRBJ2-3	TRBD1	few	TGTGCCACCAGCAGAGTGAGGGGGCGCATTGGTATAGATACGCAGTATTTT	CATSRVRGRIGIDTQYF
TRBV27	TRBJ1-6	.	.	TGTGCCAGCAGCCGACTTGATCCTAATTCACCCCTCCACTTT	CASSRLDPNSPLHF
TRBV9	TRBJ1-1	TRBD1	.	TGTGCCAGCAGCTCAGGACAGGGTACTGAAGCTTTCTTT	CASSSGQGTEAFF
TRBV2	TRBJ2-3	TRBD1	.	TGTGCCAGCGGGACAGGTGATTTAACAGATACGCAGTATTTT	CASGTGDLTDTQYF
TRBV11-2	TRBJ1-2	TRBD1	once	TGTGCCAGCAGCCGAGACAGGGCCTATGGCTACACCTTC	CASSRDRAYGYTF
TRBV7-8	TRBJ2-1	.	.	TGTGCCAGCAGCTCGGACTTTAGCTCCTACAATGAGCAGTTCTTC	CASSSDFSSYNEQFF
TRBV28	TRBJ1-2	.	once	TGTGCCAGCAGTTTTGCTACAGCCCTACGGGGCTATGGCTACACCTTC	CASSFATALRGYGYTF
TRBV4-1	TRBJ2-7	.	.	TGCGCCAGCAGCCAAGTTGTCTTCACCGGAGAATCCCACGAGCAGTACTTC	CASSQVVFTGESHEQYF
TRBV5-1	TRBJ2-3	TRBD2	.	TGCGCCAGCTTGGCGGGGGGCACCGTCACAGATACGCAGTATTTT	CASLAGGTVTDTQYF
TRBV6-2/TRBV6-3	TRBJ1-2	.	.	TGTGCCAGCAGTTACGGCTCCGATTTTGGGCCTTACGGCTACACCTTC	CASSYGSDFGPYGYTF
TRBV4-1	TRBJ1-2	TRBD1	.	TGCGCCAGCAGCCAAGCGCAGGGGGAGAGCTATGGCTACACCTTC	CASSQAQGESYGYTF
TRBV19	TRBJ1-4	TRBD1	.	TGTGCCAGTAGTTCTGTAGACAGGGTGAATGAAAAACTGTTTTTT	CASSSVDRVNEKLFF
TRBV5-1	TRBJ2-7	.	.	TGCGCCAGCTGCTGCCAGGGGGGCTACGAGCAGTACTTC	CASCCQGGYEQYF
TRBV19	TRBJ1-3	TRBD1	.	TGTGCCAGTAGGCGGGACAGGAGCTCTGGAAACACCATATATTTT	CASRRDRSSGNTIYF
TRBV7-2	TRBJ1-2	.	.	TGTGCCAGCAGCACTGACAGTCTCTATGGCTACACCTTC	CASSTDSLYGYTF
TRBV9	TRBJ1-3	TRBD1	once	TGTGCCAGCAGTTCACAGGGGCTTAGCGGAAACACCATATATTTT	CASSSQGLSGNTIYF
TRBV10-3	TRBJ1-3	TRBD1	.	TGTGCCATCACGCAGGGACAGGGATTTGGAAACACCATATATTTT	CAITQGQGFGNTIYF
TRBV6-5	TRBJ1-3	.	.	TGTGCCAGCGGACCAGGGAATAATAGAGGAAACACCATATATTTT	CASGPGNNRGNTIYF
TRBV10-3	TRBJ1-2	TRBD1	.	TGTGCCATCAGATCGACAGGGTCTCAGTACACCTTC	CAIRSTGSQYTF
TRBV11-2	TRBJ2-5	.	.	TGTGCTAGCAGCCTAGGGCCGGAGACCCAGTACTTC	CASSLGPETQYF
TRBV5-4	TRBJ1-2	TRBD1	.	TGTGCCAGCAGCTTGATTTGGGACAGGGAGAATGGCTACACCTTC	CASSLIWDRENGYTF
TRBV19	TRBJ1-2	.	.	TGTGCCAGTAGGGGAGGTGGTGGCTACACCTTC	CASRGGGGYTF
TRBV7-2	TRBJ2-1	TRBD2	.	TGTGCCAGCAGCTACCGGACTAGCGGGGGCTCCGGGAATGAGCAGTTCTTC	CASSYRTSGGSGNEQFF
TRBV5-1	TRBJ2-5	.	.	TGCGCCAGCAGCTTCGGCAGGCGGGATCAAGAGACCCAGTACTTC	CASSFGRRDQETQYF
TRBV5-1	TRBJ1-1	TRBD1	.	TGCGCCAGCAGCTTTCAGGGGGAGAACACTGAAGCTTTCTTT	CASSFQGENTEAFF
TRBV6-5	TRBJ2-7	TRBD1	.	TGTGCCAGCAGTTACGTGGCAGGGGGCGGGTACGAGCAGTACTTC	CASSYVAGGGYEQYF
TRBV5-6	TRBJ1-2	.	.	TGTGCCAGCAGCTCGTCGGTTGGTGGCTACACCTTC	CASSSSVGGYTF